Included here is one T cell receptor beta chain sequence, with context. This entry is derived from a study of control samples from healthy donors and cancer patients. TCRdb's copy holds only in-frame clones and misses some; the assay was immunoSEQ multiplex PCR. The repertoire holds 170,000 or so clones, with approximately 94% as singletons. The origin of this receptor is a man between 25 and 39 years old in good health. The specimen was blood.

This CDR3 reads CASSVRSRPLGLDEKLFF. The CDR3 DNA reads TGTGCCAGCAGTGTTAGGTCCAGGCCCCTAGGCTTGGATGAAAAACTGTTTTTT. The chain has TRBV2 and TRBJ1-4, with D uncertain. Germline V gives CDR1 SNHLY, CDR2 FYNNEI. The germline V and J ends were trimmed by 4 bases and 6 bases, with 24 bases remaining between them. This CDR3 region has 18 residues.